Listed below are T cell receptor beta chains from one sample, sequenced in a study of radiotherapy plus CTLA-4 blockade in lung cancer. Clones were read by immunoSEQ multiplex PCR, and TCRdb kept only the in-frame ones, dropping some. This sample yields around 82,000 clones, of which around 76% are seen a single time; approximately 24% belongs to the top ten. Sequenced material: peripheral blood, taken from a patient treated with radiotherapy plus ipilimumab. Receptors originate from a human donor with non-small cell lung cancer whose response to radiotherapy plus ipilimumab could not be evaluated. Some clones in this sample may be carry-over from other donors' samples. Each CDR3 is given with its conserved first and last residue. Each record gives: V gene, clone size, J gene, D gene, CDR3 DNA, CDR3 protein. The D gene is left open where the match is weak. Size values are once, few and many counts, or a class for expanded clones, and some rows have none.

>TRBV9|once|TRBJ1-3|TRBD1
TGTGCCAGCGGCGCCCGCGGGGACACAGGGGGTGACACCATATATTTT
CASGARGDTGGDTIYF
>TRBV4-1|-|TRBJ2-7|-
TGCGCCAGCAGCCAAGTTGGGGCGGAGCAGTACTTC
CASSQVGAEQYF
>TRBV28|-|TRBJ1-3|-
TGTGCCAGCAGTTCGCCGGACAGCTCTGGAAACACCATATATTTT
CASSSPDSSGNTIYF
>TRBV7-3|-|TRBJ1-2|TRBD1
TGTGCCAGCAGCCCTACAGGGGACCACTATGGCTACACCTTC
CASSPTGDHYGYTF
>TRBV12-5|-|TRBJ1-2|-
TGTGCTAGTGGTCCGGACATCCACTCCAGCGGCTACACCTTC
CASGPDIHSSGYTF
>TRBV4-3|-|TRBJ2-3|TRBD2
TGCGCCAGCAGCCCCACTAGCGGTAGCACAGATACGCAGTATTTT
CASSPTSGSTDTQYF
>TRBV6-6|-|TRBJ2-7|-
TGTGCCAGCAAAGCGAGCGGAAGCTACGAGCAGTACTTC
CASKASGSYEQYF
>TRBV27|-|TRBJ2-1|TRBD1
TGTGCCAGCAGTTTTGACAGGGGACTTGAGCAGTTCTTC
CASSFDRGLEQFF
>TRBV6-1|once|TRBJ2-5|-
TGTGCCAGCAGTTTCATAGCACAGGCCTGGGAGACCCAGTACTTC
CASSFIAQAWETQYF
>TRBV19|-|TRBJ1-2|-
TGTGCCAGCAGGCCGGTATCGGGGTACGGGGTCTATGGCTACACCTTC
CASRPVSGYGVYGYTF
>TRBV27|-|TRBJ1-4|TRBD1
TGTGCCAGCAGGGTTCGGGGCAGGGGGAATGAAAAACTGTTTTTT
CASRVRGRGNEKLFF
>TRBV28|-|TRBJ2-7|TRBD1
TGTGCCAGCAGTTTGGGGACAGGGGGCAACGAGCAGTACTTC
CASSLGTGGNEQYF
>TRBV19|-|TRBJ1-4|TRBD1
TGTGCCAGTAGTACGACCGGGACAGTAGATGAAAAACTGTTTTTT
CASSTTGTVDEKLFF
>TRBV19|-|TRBJ1-3|-
TGTGCCAGTACCCCCACCGGTCACTCTGGAAACACCATATATTTT
CASTPTGHSGNTIYF
>TRBV25-1|-|TRBJ1-3|-
TGTGCCAGCAGTGCAAACCCTGGGACTCGCTCTGGAAACACCATATATTTT
CASSANPGTRSGNTIYF
>TRBV28|-|TRBJ2-7|-
TGTGCCAGCAGTTTGAGGGTTCCCACCTACGAGCAGTACTTC
CASSLRVPTYEQYF
>TRBV4-3|-|TRBJ2-5|-
TGCGCCAGCAGCCAAGGGGGGGGCCTCCAAGAGACCCAGTACTTC
CASSQGGGLQETQYF
>TRBV11-2|-|TRBJ2-7|TRBD2
TGTGCCAGCAGCCTAGGGGGCGCAGCGGGGGGTTACTACGAGCAGTACTTC
CASSLGGAAGGYYEQYF
>TRBV4-1|-|TRBJ2-5|TRBD1
TGCGCCAGCAGCCAAAGAGGGGGGACAGGGGGCGAGGAGACCCAGTACTTC
CASSQRGGTGGEETQYF
>TRBV4-3|-|TRBJ1-1|-
TGCGCCAGCAGCCAAGAGCAGGGGCGAGCCACTGAAGCTTTCTTT
CASSQEQGRATEAFF
>TRBV27|-|TRBJ1-6|-
TGTGCCAGCAGTTTACAGGATTCACCCCTCCACTTT
CASSLQDSPLHF
>TRBV15|-|TRBJ1-5|-
TGTGCCACCAGTGGGGGGGAGGCCGGCAATCAGCCCCAGCATTTT
CATSGGEAGNQPQHF